The next 25 T cell receptor beta chains were all read from a single sample in a study of shared clonotypes between healthy human individuals. The data were produced by immunoSEQ multiplex PCR, yet TCRdb's version contains in-frame clones alone and is incomplete. The sample consists of 850,000 to 1,200,000 clones, roughly 70% of them appearing once. Sequencing used memory CD4+ T cells sorted from blood. Documented subset: CD45RA-negative fraction. These receptors were obtained from a man between 18 and 29 years old in good health.

V usage is TRBV12-5 and J usage is TRBJ2-7; D gene ambiguous. The CDR3 has 13 residues. Germline V gene lookup returns CDR1 LGHNT and CDR2 FRNRAP. Deletions cut 7 bases from V and 3 bases from J, with 13 bases between. CDR3 DNA sequence: TGTGCTAGTGCAGATCCCAAGGACTACGAGCAGTACTTC. Protein: CASADPKDYEQYF.

This clone was detected a few times. The chain is built from TRBV7-3 and TRBJ1-5, with 7 bases identical to TRBD1. The CDR3 contains 15 residues. The V gene end was trimmed by 5 bases and the J gene end by 5 bases; junction bases not matched to a gene: 9. Germline CDR1 is SGHTA and CDR2 is FQGTGA. The DNA of the CDR3 is TGTGCCAGCAGCCCGCTGACAGGGAGCCATCAGCCCCAGCATTTT. Protein: CASSPLTGSHQPQHF.

The genes are TRBV18 and TRBJ1-2, with TRBD1 identical over 8 bases. V was pared by 6 bases and J by 6 bases, with 12 bases of the junction left unmatched. Germline CDR1 KGHSH, CDR2 LQKENI. The CDR3 extends over 15 amino acids. The CDR3 region has the DNA TGTGCCAGCTCCTTCACGGTACAGGGGGAGAATGGCTACACCTTC. Encoded protein: CASSFTVQGENGYTF.

The J gene is TRBJ2-5, the V gene TRBV7-6; 15 positions match TRBD2. Losses at the gene ends were 5 bases for V and 5 bases for J; bases not matched to a gene: 9. The CDR3 is made up of 17 amino acids. Per germline, CDR1 SGHVS and CDR2 FNYEAQ. The CDR3 bases are TGTGCCAGCAGCCTCGGACTAGCGGGAGGGCCGGGGGAGACCCAGTACTTC. It encodes CASSLGLAGGPGETQYF.

The chain recombines TRBV28 with TRBJ1-1; 7 positions agree with TRBD1. V was pared by 4 bases and J by 1 base, with 9 bases of the junction left unmatched. The CDR3 is 16 amino acids. Germline loops: CDR1 MDHEN, CDR2 SYDVKM. CDR3 sequence (DNA): TGTGCCAGCAGTTCGAGTCTCCAGGGGGAGAACACTGAAGCTTTCTTT. Its translation is CASSSSLQGENTEAFF.

This chain connects TRBV10-3 to TRBJ2-3; TRBD1 matches 9 bases. After removal of 7 bases from V and 2 bases from J, the junction contained 7 bases not matched to a gene. Germline CDR1 and CDR2: ENHRY and SYGVKD. CDR3 length equals 15 residues. The CDR3 nucleotides read TGTGCCATCATGACCGGGACAGGGAACACAGATACGCAGTATTTT. Encoded protein: CAIMTGTGNTDTQYF.

The chain employs TRBV7-2 and TRBJ2-2; D is possibly TRBD1 or TRBD2 (6 bases each). The V end was cut by 4 bases, the J end by 7 bases, with 10 bases between. CDR1 and CDR2 from the germline V gene are SGHTA and FQGNSA. The CDR3 consists of 13 residues. CDR3 sequence (DNA): TGTGCCAGCAGCTCACAGGGAGGCGGGGAGCTGTTTTTT. Translating it yields CASSSQGGGELFF.

This clone was detected ten times or more. This chain links TRBV6-9 with TRBJ2-7; D uncertain. CDR3 length: 11 residues. Germline V gene lookup returns CDR1 MNHGY and CDR2 SVAAGI. The V gene lost 4 bases and the J gene lost 7 bases, with 8 bases spanning the gap. CDR3 bases: TGTGCCAGCAGTTCCCTTGTAGAGCAGTACTTC. It encodes CASSSLVEQYF.

This sequence joins TRBV2 and TRBJ2-3, with 7 bases matching TRBD2. There are 17 residues in the CDR3. V dropped 3 bases and J dropped 0; count of bases not matched to a gene: 9. Per germline, CDR1 SNHLY and CDR2 FYNNEI. Here the CDR3 DNA reads TGTGCCAGCAGTGAGAGGCGGCTAGCGGTGAGCACAGATACGCAGTATTTT. This sequence encodes CASSERRLAVSTDTQYF.

This clone was seen a handful of times. The V and J genes are TRBV14 and TRBJ2-1; D is ambiguous. This CDR3 is 18 amino acids long. V lost 0 bases, J lost 0 bases, and 15 bases lay in between. Germline values: CDR1 SGHDN, CDR2 FVKESK. The CDR3 is CASSQEQVLLSSYNEQFF. In DNA, the CDR3 is TGTGCCAGCAGCCAAGAGCAGGTCCTCCTAAGCTCCTACAATGAGCAGTTCTTC.

The J gene is TRBJ2-6, the V gene TRBV6-6; possible D gene TRBD1, 6 bases. This CDR3 spans 15 amino acids. The ends were cut back, 5 bases at V and 1 base at J, with 9 bases in the middle. Germline values: CDR1 MNHNY, CDR2 SVGAGI (reference sequence). CDR3 nucleotide sequence: TGTGCCAGCAGTAGTACAGGGTCTGGGGCCAACGTCCTGACTTTC. Translated: CASSSTGSGANVLTF.

Remarks on this clone: Other nucleotide sequences from this sample produce the same CDR3. The V and J genes are TRBV6-4 and TRBJ2-3, with D perhaps TRBD1 (6 bases). Looked up from germline, CDR1 is MRHNA and CDR2 is SNTAGT. The germline V and J ends were trimmed by 0 bases and 6 bases, with 7 bases remaining between them. This CDR3 region has 13 residues. This chain's CDR3 is CASSDSRGDTQYF. The DNA of the CDR3 is TGTGCCAGCAGTGACTCGAGGGGGGATACGCAGTATTTT.

This clone appeared a single time. CDR3 in DNA: TGTGCCAGCTCACCTTCCGCCGGGGGGATAGAGACCCAGTACTTC. Translated: CASSPSAGGIETQYF. V is TRBV18 and J is TRBJ2-5; 7 bases map to TRBD2. Trimming at V came to 3 bases and at J to 4 bases, leaving 8 bases not matched to a gene. The CDR3 extends over 15 amino acids. Germline CDR1 KGHSH, CDR2 LQKENI.

There are a few counts of this clone. This sequence joins TRBV5-1 and TRBJ2-1; D gene unclear. The CDR3 has 14 amino acids. V was pared by 6 bases and J by 0 bases, with 10 bases between. Germline assignment: CDR1 SGHRS and CDR2 YFSETQ. This CDR3 reads CASKVSSSYNEQFF. The CDR3 nucleotides read TGCGCCAGCAAAGTCTCCAGCTCCTACAATGAGCAGTTCTTC.

This chain joins TRBV28 and TRBJ2-3; D may be TRBD1 (5 bases). Germline-derived CDR1 and CDR2 are MDHEN and SYDVKM. V was clipped by 2 bases and J by 2 bases, with 11 bases between them. The CDR3 loop spans 15 amino acids. The DNA for the CDR3 is TGTGCCAGCAGTTTAAGCGTGACAGCCACAGATACGCAGTATTTT. Translation gives CASSLSVTATDTQYF. Looking up the rest from reference TRBV28 and TRBJ2-3 gives the full variable domain: DVKVTQSSRYLVKRTGEKVFLECVQDMDHENMFWYRQDPGLGLRLIYFSYDVKMKEKGDIPEGYSVSREKKERFSLILESASTNQTSMYLCASSLSVTATDTQYFGPGTRLTVL.

CDR3: CASSLQTSGRAVLEQYF. The CDR3, as DNA: TGTGCCAGCAGCCTTCAAACTAGCGGGAGGGCCGTCCTCGAGCAGTACTTC. This sequence joins TRBV7-2 and TRBJ2-7, with TRBD2 matching 13 bases. Germline CDR1 SGHTA, CDR2 FQGNSA. V shed 5 bases, J shed 6 bases, and the junction held 13 bases outside the gene matches. The CDR3 has 17 amino acids.

J is TRBJ2-7 and V is TRBV10-3; D might be TRBD2 (5 bases). Germline CDR1 and CDR2: ENHRY and SYGVKD. The CDR3 is made up of 13 amino acids. Trimming cost V 8 bases and J 6 bases, with 17 bases left between them. CDR3 DNA: TGTGCCATCGAGGGCCAAGGGCTTGGCGAGCAGTACTTC. It yields the protein CAIEGQGLGEQYF.

This sequence joins TRBV25-1 and TRBJ2-3; no definite D call. The germline CDR1 and CDR2 sequences are MGHDK and SYGVNS. Trimming removed 4 bases at V and 6 bases at J, with 5 bases between. The CDR3 is 11 amino acids. This chain's CDR3 is CASSVGDTQYF. In nucleotides, the CDR3 is TGTGCCAGCAGTGTGGGGGATACGCAGTATTTT.

This rearrangement joins TRBV4-2 to TRBJ1-1; D uncertain. Trimming removed 0 bases at V and 3 bases at J, with 23 bases between. The CDR3 has 19 amino acids. CDR1 and CDR2 from the germline V gene are LGHNA and YNFKEQ. DNA for the CDR3: TGTGCCAGCAGCCAAGATTGGGATGTTCCGGAGGGTTCGGACACTGAAGCTTTCTTT. This codes for CASSQDWDVPEGSDTEAFF.

CDR3 loop: CASSSKSSGLSPDEQYF. The CDR3 nucleotides are TGTGCCAGCAGCTCAAAATCTAGCGGACTATCACCTGACGAGCAGTACTTC. The chain has TRBV7-9 and TRBJ2-7; the match to TRBD2 covers 7 bases. The ends lost 4 bases at V and 5 bases at J; junction bases unmatched: 17. Looked up from germline, CDR1 is SEHNR and CDR2 is FQNEAQ (reference sequence). This CDR3 contains 17 residues.

The CDR3 sequence is CASSSYKERFKETQYF. The CDR3 DNA sequence: TGCGCCAGCAGCTCATACAAAGAGCGGTTCAAAGAGACCCAGTACTTC. V gene TRBV5-1 combines with J gene TRBJ2-5, with D tentatively TRBD2 (5 bases). Germline assignment: CDR1 SGHRS and CDR2 YFSETQ. The CDR3 is 16 amino acids. Trimming removed 3 bases at V and 3 bases at J, with 18 bases between.

This rearrangement joins TRBV5-1 to TRBJ2-5, with TRBD2 matching 9 bases. Germline V gene sequence: CDR1 SGHRS, CDR2 YFSETQ. With V trimmed by 7 bases and J by 2 bases, 6 bases remained unmatched. The CDR3 is 14 amino acids. Written as DNA, the CDR3 is TGCGCCAGCCGGAGCGGGGGGACACAAGAGACCCAGTACTTC. Residues: CASRSGGTQETQYF.

This clone has a single count. A much larger clone sits a single nucleotide away, making a read error possible. The rearrangement uses TRBV5-6 and TRBJ1-1; D is undetermined. Looked up from germline, CDR1 is SGHDT and CDR2 is YYEEEE. The CDR3 spans 13 residues. The V gene lost 0 bases and the J gene lost 1 base, with 4 bases spanning the gap. CDR3 coding DNA: TGTGCCAGCAGCTTGGGACCGAACACTGAAGCTTTCTTT. This encodes CASSLGPNTEAFF.

This chain joins TRBV2 and TRBJ2-5; 8 bases agree with TRBD2. Looked up from germline, CDR1 is SNHLY and CDR2 is FYNNEI. CDR3 size: 18 residues. V was pared by 0 bases and J by 2 bases, with 11 bases of the junction left unmatched. Here the CDR3 reads CASSEALYVAGSQETQYF. The CDR3 DNA sequence: TGTGCCAGCAGTGAAGCGCTATACGTAGCGGGGTCACAAGAGACCCAGTACTTC.

V is TRBV5-1 and J is TRBJ1-1; D remains unclear. Germline CDR1 is SGHRS and CDR2 is YFSETQ. V lost 4 bases to trimming and J lost 1 base, with 11 bases between them. This CDR3 region has 14 residues. CDR3 protein: CASSGLSGNTEAFF. For the CDR3, the DNA is TGCGCCAGCAGCGGATTATCTGGGAACACTGAAGCTTTCTTT.